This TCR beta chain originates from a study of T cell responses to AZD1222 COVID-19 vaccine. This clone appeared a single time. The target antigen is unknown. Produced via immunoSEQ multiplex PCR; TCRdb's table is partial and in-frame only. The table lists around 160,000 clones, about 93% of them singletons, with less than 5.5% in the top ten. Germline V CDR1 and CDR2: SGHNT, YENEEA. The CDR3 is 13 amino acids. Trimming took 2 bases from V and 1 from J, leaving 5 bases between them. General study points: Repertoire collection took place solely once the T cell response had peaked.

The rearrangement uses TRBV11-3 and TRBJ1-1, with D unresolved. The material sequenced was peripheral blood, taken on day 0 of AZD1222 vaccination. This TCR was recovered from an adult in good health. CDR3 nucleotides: TGTGCCAGCAGCTTATTGAAGAACACTGAAGCTTTCTTT. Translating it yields CASSLLKNTEAFF.